This TCR beta chain was identified in a study of blood T cell repertoires in COVID-19. Overall study context: Sample material is recorded as cDNA or gDNA derived from T cells, B-cell-depleted T cells, or PBMCs.

This clone was detected only a few times. CDR3 length: 13 residues. Germline values: CDR1 LNHDA, CDR2 SQIVND (reference sequence). Trimming took off 5 bases at V and 1 base at J, with 8 bases between the two ends. Original processing methods: Estimation of nucleated cell counts was performed using reference gene primer amplification. Method: immunoSEQ multiplex PCR; TCRdb's copy keeps in-frame clones and lacks some. For V, J and clone size, that table is used; D and trimming come from the DNA. The table includes 45,000 to 70,000 clones, approximately 90% detected once. The chain joins TRBV19 to TRBJ1-1; D gene unclear. Sequenced: peripheral blood. The receptor was isolated from a woman of 80 years or more with COVID-19, enrolled during active disease. CDR3 nucleotide sequence: TGTGCCAGTAGTCTAAATACGAACACTGAAGCTTTCTTT. The encoded protein is CASSLNTNTEAFF.